What follows is one TCR beta chain and its context. Its target is not known. The record originates from a study of follicular helper T cells after annual influenza vaccination. Using immunoSEQ multiplex PCR, the repertoire was profiled, and TCRdb retains in-frame clones only, with some absent. The data contain about 14,000 clones, nearly 80% of them singletons. Study-level results: For non-cTfh compartments, undersampling could not be ruled out. Plasmablast frequency change correlated with clonality change in ICOS+CD38+ cTfh. Successive annual vaccinations recalled a recurrent oligoclonal ICOS+CD38+ cTfh response with influenza-specific clonotypes.

This CDR3 contains 15 residues. CDR1 and CDR2 (germline): SGHDT, YYEEEE. Between the trimmed V and J ends, which lost 2 bases and 4 bases, there was a span of 15 bases. Indicated time point: 2015-2016 season, pre-vaccination. The rearrangement joins TRBV5-6 to TRBJ1-1; the D gene is possibly TRBD1 (6 bases). Specimen: CXCR5- memory CD4+ T cells sorted from blood, collected on the day of influenza vaccination. This receptor was identified in an adult who received the influenza vaccine. CDR3 loop: CASSFSIGGFTEAFF. In nucleotides, the CDR3 is TGTGCCAGCAGCTTTTCAATAGGGGGATTCACTGAAGCTTTCTTT.